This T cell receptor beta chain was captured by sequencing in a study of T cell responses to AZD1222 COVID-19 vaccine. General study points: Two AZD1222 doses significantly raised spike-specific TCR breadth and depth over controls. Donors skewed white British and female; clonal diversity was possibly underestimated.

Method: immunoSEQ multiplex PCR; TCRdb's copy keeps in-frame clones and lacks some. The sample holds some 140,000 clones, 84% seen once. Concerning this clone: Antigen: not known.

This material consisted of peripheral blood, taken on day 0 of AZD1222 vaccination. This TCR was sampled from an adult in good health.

The CDR3 loop reads CASSPRQGLISYEQYF. CDR3 DNA sequence: TGTGCCAGCAGCCCCCGACAGGGTCTAATCTCCTACGAGCAGTACTTC. This rearrangement joins TRBV11-3 to TRBJ2-7; 7 positions match TRBD1. This CDR3 has 16 amino acids. Germline V gene data show CDR1 as SGHNT and CDR2 as YENEEA. J was trimmed by 0 bases and V by 5 bases; bases with no gene match: 10. The entire variable domain, with the rest obtained from reference TRBV11-3 and TRBJ2-7, is as follows: EAGVVQSPRYKIIEKKQPVAFWCNPISGHNTLYWYLQNLGQGPELLIRYENEEAVDDSQLPKDRFSAERLKGVDSTLKIQPAELGDSAVYLCASSPRQGLISYEQYFGPGTRLTVT.